This TCR beta chain appears in the sequencing data of a study of neoadjuvant anti-PD-1 for oral cavity cancer (dated by TCRdb to about 2021). Broadly, across the study: Before curative-intent surgical resection, most patients were given three to four biweekly doses of nivolumab at 3 mg/kg. For patients who did not progress, a fourth nivolumab dose was given around day 43, followed by definitive surgical resection on days 50-56. There were 12 to 13 patients in the parent correlative cohort, and the response rate was 33%. Under RECIST 1.1, patients with complete response, partial response or stable disease were classed as responders, and patients with progression were classed as non-responders. What the work shows at the level of the full study, not this receptor alone: Greater tumor shrinkage was correlated with larger post-treatment sizes of preexisting intratumoral clones, suggesting that expansion of preexisting clones contributed to response. TCR analyses included only a few patients per response group, and the authors called for larger cohorts for validation. Higher pretreatment blood Treg/Th17 ratios correlated with higher pretreatment blood TCRbeta clonality and lower post-treatment tumor TCRbeta clonality.

Survey sequencing of tumors used two replicates per sample, and the tumor libraries mostly started from approximately 5.2 ug of input genomic DNA. The immunoSEQ hsTCRbeta kit was used to prepare TCRbeta libraries according to the manufacturer's instructions. An Illumina NovaSeq 6000 S4 flow cell was used to sequence the final libraries, which had first been combined to 3 nM. Per the source publication's procedure: Raw data preprocessing and quality control were performed with the immunoSEQ Analyzer. The analysis was limited to productive rearrangements, and each clonotype was defined by a unique CDR3 amino acid sequence. Repertoire clonality was estimated as the Gini-Simpson index, which was calculated using the R package tcR. Gini indices were compared with Student's t test, and associations with tumor size change were assessed by Pearson correlation. Held by TCRdb, this immuneACCESS table contains in-frame sequences only and omits some clones. Under half of the omission traces to an unresolved V gene where checked; the cause of the rest is unknown. D and trimming come from the DNA, and the V and J calls and clone size come from that table. Recorded for this sample are about 23,000 clones; 27% of them occurred a single time. The biggest ten clones account for about a sixth of the sample.

Sample time point, as interpreted from the label and publication: after neoadjuvant nivolumab, at surgical resection. Patients had been newly diagnosed with stage II-IVA oral cavity squamous cell carcinoma, and no prior systemic or radiation treatment had been given to the patients. The cohort consisted of patients with HPV-negative, locally advanced oral cavity squamous cell carcinoma. The samples were drawn from a longitudinal correlative study tied to a single-arm phase II trial testing neoadjuvant nivolumab in oral cavity squamous cell carcinoma. Genomic DNA-based TCRbeta sequencing was performed on subject-matched pre- and post-treatment PBMCs and tumors from three responders and three non-responders. Genomic DNA was isolated from tumor tissue using the Maxwell RSC DNA from Tissue kit. There are a few counts of this clone. It lacks a known antigen. No quality values exist for individual bases; no much larger clone is one base distant.

Trimmed from V: 3 bases; trimmed from J: 4 bases; junction bases lacking a gene match: 9. Inclusive of the bounding cysteine and phenylalanine, the CDR3 is 15 residues long. Only the CDR3 part of the read is kept: 45 bases, read in frame from the first base. CDR1 and CDR2, looked up from the germline V gene (reference sequence), are SEHNR and FQNEAQ. The receptor comes from a person aged 40 to 85 with oral cavity squamous cell carcinoma. Sequences were derived from tumor tissue, sampled after nivolumab (anti-PD-1) treatment. Recombination linked TRBV7-9 to TRBJ2-7; the junction holds 7 bases that match TRBD2. The CDR3 protein: CASSLWTSSVYEQYF. The nucleotides read TGTGCCAGCAGCTTGTGGACTAGTAGTGTATACGAGCAGTACTTC.